This passage covers 27 T cell receptor beta chains from one sample sequenced in a study of cytomegalovirus exposure and HLA in healthy donors. PCR amplification relied on 60 Vbeta primers (plus 13 Jbeta primers). The method was immunoSEQ multiplex PCR; TCRdb's version includes in-frame clones alone and lacks a portion of them. The sample has fewer than 120,000 clones, over 60% seen once. Sequencing used PBMCs. The receptor source for this set is a woman under 40 in good health and CMV-seronegative.

The CDR3 spells CASSPGNRVNEQFF. The CDR3 nucleotides are TGTGCCAGCAGCCCAGGGAATCGGGTGAATGAGCAGTTCTTC. This chain uses TRBV7-3 with TRBJ2-1, with D possibly TRBD1 on 5 matching bases. The CDR3 spans 14 residues. Per the germline V gene, CDR1 is SGHTA and CDR2 is FQGTGA. V gave up 5 bases and J gave up 7 bases, with 15 bases separating them.

The chain recombines TRBV5-1 with TRBJ1-5, with 8 bases matching TRBD1. The J segment lost 1 base and the V segment lost 0 bases, leaving 0 bases of the junction unmatched. The CDR3 has 15 residues. Germline V gene sequence: CDR1 SGHRS, CDR2 YFSETQ. CDR3 region: CASSLGDRSNQPQHF. The CDR3 DNA follows: TGCGCCAGCAGCTTGGGGGACAGGAGCAATCAGCCCCAGCATTTT.

The V and J genes are TRBV5-1 and TRBJ2-3; D gene unclear. Trimming took off 3 bases at V and 6 bases at J, with 11 bases between the two ends. CDR1 is SGHRS and CDR2 is YFSETQ in the germline V gene. The CDR3 spans 13 residues. CDR3 region: CASSSPASDTQYF. The CDR3 bases are TGCGCCAGCAGCTCCCCTGCGTCCGATACGCAGTATTTT.

The chain joins TRBV9 to TRBJ1-1; 7 bases map to TRBD1. The trim removed 4 bases at V and 1 base at J, leaving 4 bases unmatched. Germline V gene lookup returns CDR1 SGDLS and CDR2 YYNGEE. CDR3 length: 14 residues. In DNA form, the CDR3 reads TGTGCCAGCAGCCAAGGGGACAGGAACACTGAAGCTTTCTTT. Translating gives CASSQGDRNTEAFF.

The chain is built from TRBV5-6 and TRBJ1-2; TRBD1 might be the D (5 bases). The length of the CDR3 is 14 residues. Trimming removed 2 bases from V and 3 bases from J, with 11 bases in between. CDR1 is SGHDT, CDR2 YYEEEE, per germline. CDR3 protein: CASSLEGVHYGYTF. DNA for the CDR3: TGTGCCAGCAGCTTAGAAGGGGTCCACTATGGCTACACCTTC.

This chain joins TRBV28 and TRBJ2-7, with 10 bases matching TRBD1. The CDR3 has 15 residues. Germline trimming cut 6 bases from V and 1 base from J; bases unmatched to any gene: 6. Germline-derived CDR1 and CDR2 are MDHEN and SYDVKM. In nucleotides, the CDR3 is TGTGCCAGCAGACAACCGGGACAGGGGTCCTACGAGCAGTACTTC. Its protein product is CASRQPGQGSYEQYF.

The chain joins TRBV4-2 to TRBJ2-7; 7 bases are shared with TRBD1. The junction had 2 bases not matched to a gene; V was cut back by 1 base and J by 2 bases. CDR3 length: 14 amino acids. The germline gives CDR1 LGHNA, CDR2 YNFKEQ. For the CDR3, the DNA is TGTGCCAGCAGCCAAGGACAGGGAGCCTACGAGCAGTACTTC. Translation gives CASSQGQGAYEQYF.

V is TRBV7-9 and J is TRBJ1-2; weak D call: TRBD1 (6 bases). Germline CDR1 SEHNR, CDR2 FQNEAQ (reference sequence). The CDR3 is 14 residues long. V lost 1 base and J lost 4, with 10 bases in between. DNA for the CDR3: TGTGCCAGCAGCTTAGGACAGGCCTTCTATGGCTACACCTTC. Amino acids: CASSLGQAFYGYTF.

This clone was seen a handful of times. This rearrangement joins TRBV12-5 to TRBJ1-1; D call uncertain. Germline V lookup: CDR1 LGHNT, CDR2 FRNRAP. V lost 5 bases and J lost 2, with 6 bases in between. This CDR3 is 12 amino acids long. CDR3 in DNA: TGTGCTAGTGGTACCCTAAACACTGAAGCTTTCTTT. This codes for CASGTLNTEAFF. Combining the CDR3 with reference TRBV12-5 and TRBJ1-1 gives the whole variable domain DARVTQTPRHKVTEMGQEVTMRCQPILGHNTVFWYRQTMMQGLELLAYFRNRAPLDDSGMPKDRFSAEMPDATLATLKIQPSEPRDSAVYFCASGTLNTEAFFGQGTRLTVV.

This chain connects TRBV29-1 to TRBJ2-7; 10 positions match TRBD1. Germline V CDR1 and CDR2: SQVTM, ANQGSEA. With 6 bases clipped from V and 1 base from J, the junction kept 6 bases outside the gene matches. The CDR3 runs to 14 residues. CDR3: CSVGQGVRSYEQYF. The CDR3 DNA is TGCAGCGTCGGACAGGGGGTAAGGTCCTACGAGCAGTACTTC.

This clone came up a few times. The rearrangement joins TRBV6-1 to TRBJ2-7, with 7 bases identical to TRBD1. The V gene's germline CDR1 is MNHNS and CDR2 SASEGT. The CDR3 is 14 amino acids. With V trimmed by 6 bases and J by 1 base, 6 bases remained unmatched. The chain's CDR3 is CASRARGQSYEQYF. Here the CDR3 DNA reads TGTGCCAGCAGAGCAAGGGGGCAATCCTACGAGCAGTACTTC.

The chain joins TRBV7-6 to TRBJ2-7, with 8 nucleotides matching TRBD2. V lost 5 bases to trimming and J lost 6 bases; unmatched junction nucleotides: 3. The CDR3 spans 12 residues. Germline loops: CDR1 SGHVS, CDR2 FNYEAQ. CDR3 protein: CASSEGLAEQYF. The CDR3 DNA sequence: TGTGCCAGCAGCGAAGGACTAGCCGAGCAGTACTTC.

The chain is built from TRBV9 and TRBJ2-3, with 9 bases fitting TRBD2. Germline V lookup: CDR1 SGDLS, CDR2 YYNGEE. The V segment lost 8 bases and the J segment 1 base; nucleotides outside the gene matches: 8. The CDR3 has 15 residues. The CDR3 DNA reads TGTGCCAGTGCCGTTAGCGGGGGCCGCACAGATACGCAGTATTTT. This encodes CASAVSGGRTDTQYF.

This clone came up a few times. The chain couples TRBV6-1 to TRBJ2-7; 7 bases are a match to TRBD1. Looked up from germline, CDR1 is MNHNS and CDR2 is SASEGT. V gave up 6 bases and J gave up 3 bases; unmatched junction bases: 5. The CDR3 sequence is 13 residues long. CDR3 in DNA: TGTGCCAGCAGCACCGGGACAGTCTACGAGCAGTACTTC. Protein: CASSTGTVYEQYF.

In this sample, this clone turned up a few times. The chain employs TRBV13 and TRBJ2-7, with 9 bases matching TRBD2. CDR1 and CDR2 (germline): PRHDT, FYEKMQ (reference sequence). CDR3 size: 18 residues. V trimming: 6 bases; J trimming: 2 bases; junction bases outside the gene matches: 17. This CDR3 is CASSPDGSGSARTYEQYF. The CDR3 bases are TGTGCCAGCAGTCCAGACGGTAGCGGGAGTGCTAGGACCTACGAGCAGTACTTC.

The V call is TRBV19, the J call TRBJ1-1, with a weak D call TRBD1 (6 bases). The CDR3 sequence is 14 residues long. Per germline, CDR1 LNHDA and CDR2 SQIVND (reference sequence). Trimming removed 5 bases at V and 6 bases at J, with 16 bases between. The CDR3 region has the DNA TGTGCCAGTAGTTCCAACAAACAGGGCGCTGAAGCTTTCTTT. It codes for CASSSNKQGAEAFF.

The rearrangement links TRBV7-2 to TRBJ2-7; 8 bases fit TRBD1. From germline, CDR1 is SGHTA and CDR2 FQGNSA. The CDR3 is 16 amino acids. V gave up 5 bases and J gave up 2 bases; unmatched junction bases: 11. The CDR3 DNA is TGTGCCAGCAGCCCCCCCCTCCCGGGACAGGCCTACGAGCAGTACTTC. Translating it yields CASSPPLPGQAYEQYF.

The genes are TRBV5-4 and TRBJ1-1, with 8 bases fitting TRBD1. The CDR3 length is 18 residues. Unmatched junction bases numbered 15, after V lost 4 bases and J lost 1 base. Germline V gives CDR1 SGHNT, CDR2 YYREEE (reference sequence). This CDR3 is CASSITFGQGGANTEAFF. The CDR3 region has the DNA TGTGCCAGCAGCATAACCTTCGGACAGGGAGGGGCGAACACTGAAGCTTTCTTT.

The chain uses TRBV4-3 and TRBJ2-3; 8 positions match TRBD2. This CDR3 has 17 residues. Per the germline V gene, CDR1 is LGHNA and CDR2 is YSLEER. The ends lost 0 bases at V and 4 bases at J; junction bases unmatched: 9. CDR3 DNA sequence: TGCGCCAGCAGCCAAGATCGGGACGGGGGGGCCTCAGATACGCAGTATTTT. It yields the protein CASSQDRDGGASDTQYF.

The chain couples TRBV6-6 to TRBJ2-6, with D hard to call. Trimming removed 0 bases from V and 0 bases from J, with 3 bases in between. CDR1 and CDR2 (germline): MNHNY, SVGAGI (reference sequence). The CDR3 loop spans 15 amino acids. The CDR3 reads CASSYSSSGANVLTF. The CDR3 DNA reads as TGTGCCAGCAGTTACTCCAGCTCTGGGGCCAACGTCCTGACTTTC.

The V and J genes are TRBV6-5 and TRBJ2-5, with 7 positions matching TRBD1. Germline CDR1 and CDR2: MNHEY and SVGAGI. V was clipped by 2 bases and J by 4 bases; unmatched bases: 7. This CDR3 spans 15 amino acids. The CDR3 DNA reads as TGTGCCAGCAGTTACCTGGGACAGTCAGGAGAGACCCAGTACTTC. This gives the protein CASSYLGQSGETQYF.

The chain carries TRBV7-2 and TRBJ2-5, with a possible D match to TRBD1 (5 bases). Germline V gives CDR1 SGHTA, CDR2 FQGNSA. Trimming took 4 bases from V and 5 from J, leaving 14 bases between them. The CDR3 is 14 amino acids. This chain's CDR3 is CASSSGLGLETQYF. CDR3 coding DNA: TGTGCCAGCAGCTCCGGGTTGGGGCTTGAGACCCAGTACTTC.

V usage is TRBV28 and J usage is TRBJ1-5, with TRBD1 matching 7 bases. The CDR3 runs to 16 residues. Germline CDR1 reads MDHEN; CDR2 reads SYDVKM. V shed 8 bases and J 2 bases; nucleotides not matched to a gene: 12. CDR3 sequence (DNA): TGTGCCAGCCTTCCCCCGACAGGGCAAGGCAATCAGCCCCAGCATTTT. It encodes CASLPPTGQGNQPQHF.

This clone is a singleton in its sample. The chain is built from TRBV19 and TRBJ1-6, with D possibly being TRBD1 (6 bases). From germline, CDR1 is LNHDA and CDR2 SQIVND (reference sequence). The CDR3 extends over 13 amino acids. V was shortened by 7 bases and J by 12 bases, with 16 bases between the two germline ends. The CDR3, as DNA: TGTGCCAGTAAAGGGGGGGGTTCGAAACCCCTCCACTTT. This translates into CASKGGGSKPLHF.

V is TRBV29-1 and J is TRBJ1-2; D is ambiguous. V was pared by 6 bases and J by 8 bases, with 13 bases between. CDR1 and CDR2 from the germline V gene are SQVTM and ANQGSEA. This CDR3 is 11 amino acids long. DNA of the CDR3: TGCAGCGTCGAGGTCCAGCCCGGCTACACCTTC. It yields the protein CSVEVQPGYTF.

This clone was recorded a few times. This chain joins TRBV7-2 and TRBJ1-4; the D is unclear. From germline, CDR1 is SGHTA and CDR2 FQGNSA. The ends were cut back, 5 bases at V and 0 bases at J, with 10 bases in the middle. CDR3 length: 15 amino acids. DNA of the CDR3: TGTGCCAGCAGCGCGCGAATTGCAACTAATGAAAAACTGTTTTTT. As protein: CASSARIATNEKLFF.

The chain has TRBV7-6 and TRBJ2-3; weak D call: TRBD1 (7 bases). V lost 1 base and J lost 8, with 28 bases in between. The germline V gene encodes CDR1 SGHVS and CDR2 FNYEAQ. The CDR3 consists of 19 residues. The CDR3 sequence is CASSLDDRGGTAPITTQYF. The CDR3, as DNA: TGTGCCAGCAGCTTAGACGACCGAGGGGGGACAGCACCTATTACTACGCAGTATTTT.